Described below is a single T cell receptor beta chain sequence and its context. With a far larger clone one base away, a read error is the likely cause. Per the original data handling: Because ImmunoSEQ provided only junction sequences with no quality scores, the filtering differed. Some clones are missing from TCRdb's copy, which holds only in-frame ones; the method was immunoSEQ multiplex PCR. V, J and clone size are those of that table, while D and trimming were read from the DNA. The sample lists over 400,000 clones; 81% were seen once. These data belong to a study of shared clonotypes between healthy human individuals. Germline-derived CDR1 and CDR2 are KGHSH and LQKENI. The CDR3 spans 12 residues. The healthy adult donors were HIV-negative and reported no recent acute infections or vaccinations. Genomic DNA for unsorted samples, which was extracted with the QIAamp DNA Blood Mini kit, came from about 83 million PBMCs.

Material: PBMCs. This sequence originates from a middle-aged woman in good health. Some clones in this sample may be carry-over from other donors' samples. The chain combines TRBV18 with TRBJ2-1; D unclear. CDR3 nucleotides: TGTGCCAGCTCACCACTACCGTATGAGCAGCTCTTC. Residues: CASSPLPYEQLF.